The clone carrying this TCR beta chain occurred once. The data are from a study of CD8 T cells in Susac syndrome. Random-hexamer reverse transcription was applied to roughly 0.45 to 1 ug RNA. Across 54 Vbeta and 13 Jbeta, immunoSEQ multiplex PCR amplified TCR beta CDR3. Using its own MiXCR run on the immunoSEQ multiplex PCR reads, TCRdb lists one record per CDR3 protein. The table lists about 110,000 distinct CDR3 sequences, about 96% of them singletons. Healthy donors formed controls matched for age and sex. The sequencing input was CD4+ T cells from PBMCs. This sequence was found in a human donor in good health.

The CDR3 here is CSARGHSYGYTF. The DNA for the CDR3 is TGCAGTGCTAGAGGCCATAGCTATGGCTACACCTTC. The J gene is TRBJ1-2, the V gene TRBV20-1; no clear D gene. The CDR3 spans 12 residues. The germline gives CDR1 DFQATT, CDR2 SNEGSKA (reference sequence). V was cut by 1 base and J by 4 bases, with 7 bases left in between.